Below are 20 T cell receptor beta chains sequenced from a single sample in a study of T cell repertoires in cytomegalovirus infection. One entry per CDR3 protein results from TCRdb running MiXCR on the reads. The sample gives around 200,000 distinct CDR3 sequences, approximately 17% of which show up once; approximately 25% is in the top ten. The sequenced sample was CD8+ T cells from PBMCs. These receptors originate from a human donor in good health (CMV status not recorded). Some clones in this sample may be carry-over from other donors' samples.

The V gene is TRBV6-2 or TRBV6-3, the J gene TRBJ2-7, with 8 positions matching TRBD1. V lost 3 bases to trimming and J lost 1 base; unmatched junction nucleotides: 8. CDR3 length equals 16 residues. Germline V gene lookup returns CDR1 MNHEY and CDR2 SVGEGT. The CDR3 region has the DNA TGTGCCAGCAGTTATGCCCCGGGACAGGCGTCCTACGAGCAGTACTTC. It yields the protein CASSYAPGQASYEQYF.

The CDR3 bases are TGTGCCAGCACTCAAGCGGCGGGGTTAGGCTATGGCTACACCTTC. Its translation: CASTQAAGLGYGYTF. The chain uses TRBV28 and TRBJ1-2; D unresolved. CDR3 length equals 15 residues. The germline V gene encodes CDR1 MDHEN and CDR2 SYDVKM. Trimming pared 7 bases from V and 4 bases from J, leaving 19 bases between.

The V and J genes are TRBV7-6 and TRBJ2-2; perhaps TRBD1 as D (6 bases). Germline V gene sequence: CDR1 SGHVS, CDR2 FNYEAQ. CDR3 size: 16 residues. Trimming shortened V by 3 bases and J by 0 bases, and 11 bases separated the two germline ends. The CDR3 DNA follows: TGTGCCAGCAGCTTCCTCCCAGGGGCGAACACCGGGGAGCTGTTTTTT. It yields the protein CASSFLPGANTGELFF.

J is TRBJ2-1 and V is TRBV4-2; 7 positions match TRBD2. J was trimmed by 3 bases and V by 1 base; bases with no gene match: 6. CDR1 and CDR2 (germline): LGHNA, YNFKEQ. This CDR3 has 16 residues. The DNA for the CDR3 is TGTGCCAGCAGCCAAGCTTACGAGCGGGGCTACAATGAGCAGTTCTTC. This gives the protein CASSQAYERGYNEQFF.

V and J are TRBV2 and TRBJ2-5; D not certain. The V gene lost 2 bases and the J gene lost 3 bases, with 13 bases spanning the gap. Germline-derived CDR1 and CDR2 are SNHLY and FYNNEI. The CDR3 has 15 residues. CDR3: CASSESTDLKETQYF. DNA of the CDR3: TGTGCCAGCAGTGAATCGACGGACCTTAAAGAGACCCAGTACTTC.

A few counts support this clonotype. CDR3 amino acids: CASTSEDSQETQYF. Here the CDR3 DNA reads TGTGCCAGCACCTCCGAAGACTCTCAAGAGACCCAGTACTTC. V usage is TRBV7-2 and J usage is TRBJ2-5; D is undetermined. V dropped 7 bases and J dropped 2 bases, with 14 bases sitting between them. CDR1 and CDR2 from the germline V gene are SGHTA and FQGNSA. The CDR3 loop spans 14 amino acids.

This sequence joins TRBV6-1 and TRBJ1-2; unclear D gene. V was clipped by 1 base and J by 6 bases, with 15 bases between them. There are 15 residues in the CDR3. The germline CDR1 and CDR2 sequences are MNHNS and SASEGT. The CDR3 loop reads CASSEDGLPRDGYTF. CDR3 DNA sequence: TGTGCCAGCAGTGAAGATGGGCTCCCCCGGGATGGCTACACCTTC.

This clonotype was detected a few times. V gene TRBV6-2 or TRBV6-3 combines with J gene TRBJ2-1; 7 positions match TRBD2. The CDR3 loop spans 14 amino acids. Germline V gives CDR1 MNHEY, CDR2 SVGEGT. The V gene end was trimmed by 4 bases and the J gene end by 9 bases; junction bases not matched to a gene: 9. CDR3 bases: TGTGCCAGCAGTTTGGGCGGGGGAGCAGGTGAGCAGTTCTTC. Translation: CASSLGGGAGEQFF.

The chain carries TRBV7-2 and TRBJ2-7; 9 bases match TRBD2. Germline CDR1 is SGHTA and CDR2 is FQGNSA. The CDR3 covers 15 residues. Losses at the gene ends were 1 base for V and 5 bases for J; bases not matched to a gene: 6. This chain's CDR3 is CASSLGGGAGNEQYF. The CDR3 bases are TGTGCCAGCAGCTTAGGCGGGGGGGCCGGGAACGAGCAGTACTTC.

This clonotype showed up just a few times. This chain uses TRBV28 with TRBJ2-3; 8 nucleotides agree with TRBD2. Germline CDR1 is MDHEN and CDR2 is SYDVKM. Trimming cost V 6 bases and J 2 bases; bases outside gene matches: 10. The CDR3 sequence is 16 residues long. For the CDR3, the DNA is TGTGCCAGCAGCCGCCCGGGGGGGTCGGTCACAGATACGCAGTATTTT. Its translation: CASSRPGGSVTDTQYF.

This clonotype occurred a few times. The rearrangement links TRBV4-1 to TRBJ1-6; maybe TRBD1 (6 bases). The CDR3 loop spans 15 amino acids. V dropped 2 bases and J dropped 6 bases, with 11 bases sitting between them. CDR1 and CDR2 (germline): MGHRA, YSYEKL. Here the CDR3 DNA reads TGCGCCAGCAGCCAAATTGGACAGTTTAATTCACCCCTCCACTTT. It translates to CASSQIGQFNSPLHF.

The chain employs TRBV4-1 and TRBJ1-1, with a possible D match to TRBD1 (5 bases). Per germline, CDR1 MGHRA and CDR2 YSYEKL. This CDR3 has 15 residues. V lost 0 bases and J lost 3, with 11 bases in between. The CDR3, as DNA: TGCGCCAGCAGCCAAGAGAACAGGTTCGACACTGAAGCTTTCTTT. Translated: CASSQENRFDTEAFF.

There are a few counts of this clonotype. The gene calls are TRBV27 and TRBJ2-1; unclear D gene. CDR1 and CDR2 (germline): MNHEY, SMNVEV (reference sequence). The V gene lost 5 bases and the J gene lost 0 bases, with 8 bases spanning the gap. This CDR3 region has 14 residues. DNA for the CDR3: TGTGCCAGCAGTCCGCAGTCCTCCTACAATGAGCAGTTCTTC. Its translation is CASSPQSSYNEQFF.

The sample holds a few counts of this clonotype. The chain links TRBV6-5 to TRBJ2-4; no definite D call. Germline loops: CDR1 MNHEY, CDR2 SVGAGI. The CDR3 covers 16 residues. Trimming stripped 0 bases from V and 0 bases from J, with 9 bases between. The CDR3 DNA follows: TGTGCCAGCAGTTACTCGACACATTTAGCCAAAAACATTCAGTACTTC. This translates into CASSYSTHLAKNIQYF.

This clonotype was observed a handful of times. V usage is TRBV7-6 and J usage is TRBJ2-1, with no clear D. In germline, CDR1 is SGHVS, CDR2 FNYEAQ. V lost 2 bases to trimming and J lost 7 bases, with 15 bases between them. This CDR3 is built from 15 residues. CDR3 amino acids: CASSLTQSQGNEQFF. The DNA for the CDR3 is TGTGCCAGCAGCTTAACCCAGTCCCAAGGGAATGAGCAGTTCTTC.

The CDR3 loop reads CASSESRPVAKNIQYF. The CDR3 nucleotides are TGTGCCAGCAGTGAGTCCAGACCTGTAGCCAAAAACATTCAGTACTTC. This chain links TRBV2 with TRBJ2-4, with D uncertain. This CDR3 comprises 16 residues. With 3 bases removed from V and 0 bases from J, the gap between germline ends came to 12 bases. Germline V gene lookup returns CDR1 SNHLY and CDR2 FYNNEI.

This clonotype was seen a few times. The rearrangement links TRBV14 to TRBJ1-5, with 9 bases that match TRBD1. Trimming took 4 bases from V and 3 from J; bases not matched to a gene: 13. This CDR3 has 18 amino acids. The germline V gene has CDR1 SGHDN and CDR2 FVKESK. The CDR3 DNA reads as TGTGCCAGCAGCCGTCAAGACCGGGACAGGGTAATCAATCAGCCCCAGCATTTT. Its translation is CASSRQDRDRVINQPQHF.

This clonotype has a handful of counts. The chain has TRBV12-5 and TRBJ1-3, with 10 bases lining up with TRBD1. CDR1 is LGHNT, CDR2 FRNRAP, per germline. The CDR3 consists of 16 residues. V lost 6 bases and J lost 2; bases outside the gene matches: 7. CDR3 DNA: TGTGCTAGTGGCTATGGGACAGGGGTTACTGGAAACACCATATATTTT. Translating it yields CASGYGTGVTGNTIYF. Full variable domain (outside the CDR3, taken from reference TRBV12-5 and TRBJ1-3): DARVTQTPRHKVTEMGQEVTMRCQPILGHNTVFWYRQTMMQGLELLAYFRNRAPLDDSGMPKDRFSAEMPDATLATLKIQPSEPRDSAVYFCASGYGTGVTGNTIYFGEGSWLTVV.

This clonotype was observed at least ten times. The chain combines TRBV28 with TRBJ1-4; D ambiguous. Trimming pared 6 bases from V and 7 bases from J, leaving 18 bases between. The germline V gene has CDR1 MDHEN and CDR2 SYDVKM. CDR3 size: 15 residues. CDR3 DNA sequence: TGTGCCAGCAGACCGGACGGAGGGTATGGTGAAAAACTGTTTTTT. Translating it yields CASRPDGGYGEKLFF.

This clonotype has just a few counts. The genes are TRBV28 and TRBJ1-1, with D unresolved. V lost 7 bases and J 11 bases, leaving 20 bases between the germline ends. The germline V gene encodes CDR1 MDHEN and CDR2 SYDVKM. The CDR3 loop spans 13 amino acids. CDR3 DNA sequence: TGTGCCAGCAACAAAGTGGGCGCCTTAGAGGCTTTCTTT. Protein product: CASNKVGALEAFF.